The rows below give T cell receptor beta chains drawn from one sample of a study of long-term antiretroviral therapy in people with HIV. Measured with immunoSEQ multiplex PCR; TCRdb has only the in-frame clones, and not every one. Here the sample spans 25,000 to 35,000 clones, over 80% being singletons. The material sequenced was unsorted PBMCs, taken 0.4 years after starting antiretroviral therapy. The receptors originated from a man between 18 and 29 years old with HIV. CDR3s include the opening cysteine and the closing phenylalanine or tryptophan.

J gene,V gene,CDR3 protein
TRBJ2-3,TRBV5-1,CTSSGYGTQYF
TRBJ1-2,TRBV6-5,CASSYNRQGGPNGYTF
TRBJ2-1,TRBV28,CASSPGTSFNEQFF
TRBJ2-7,TRBV5-4,CASSHRDRAVPEQYF
TRBJ2-7,TRBV18,CASSPPMAASFYEQYF
TRBJ2-1,TRBV4-2,CASSITSDEQFF
TRBJ1-1,TRBV6-1,CASASRATEAFF
TRBJ2-7,TRBV19,CATSAGGGAEQYF
TRBJ1-2,TRBV27,CASSLSTGTFSGGYTF
TRBJ1-5,TRBV27,CATGHGPQHF
TRBJ2-7,TRBV5-1,CASSLGGQGAYEQYF
TRBJ1-4,TRBV4-3,CASSPRGQEKLFF
TRBJ1-5,TRBV6-1,CASSEGAGIYSNQPQHF
TRBJ2-7,TRBV18,CASSPRSLITGHEQYF
TRBJ1-2,TRBV25-1,CASSRRTEHYGYTF
TRBJ2-3,TRBV7-8,CASSDNRQKATDTQYF
TRBJ1-2,TRBV6-5,CASSSTGRFYGYTF
TRBJ1-1,TRBV6-5,CASRSGNTEAFF
TRBJ2-7,TRBV4-3,CASSQALISSYEQYF
TRBJ2-3,TRBV5-1,CASRTGSTDTQYF
TRBJ2-3,TRBV11-1,CASSLAYTTDTQYF
TRBJ1-1,TRBV9,CASSVEGGSTEAFF
TRBJ1-2,TRBV5-4,CASSPRPPQGRDGYTF
TRBJ1-1,TRBV19,CASSSRQGGTEAFF
TRBJ2-5,TRBV7-9,CASSGGSGIWETQYF
TRBJ1-6,TRBV19,CASSPGGSPLHF
TRBJ1-1,TRBV14,CASSLQRTLGAEAFF
TRBJ2-1,TRBV28,CASSQDNEQFF
TRBJ2-3,TRBV13,CASSLDRQGPTDTQYF
TRBJ2-3,TRBV23-1,CASSQSWTKPINTQYF
TRBJ1-5,TRBV6-5,CASSGSVSNQPQHF
TRBJ1-5,TRBV6-1,CASSEGEGGNQPQHF
TRBJ2-1,TRBV18,CASSPEGLAVYNEQFF
TRBJ1-1,TRBV18,CASSPRTGTGTEAFF
TRBJ2-7,TRBV9,CASSVGWRGYEQYF
TRBJ1-1,TRBV27,CASSLAFSGEAFF
TRBJ2-7,TRBV19,CASSALPGTGVSYEQYF
TRBJ2-7,TRBV2,CASRGGIRLAGPYEQYF
TRBJ1-2,TRBV6-5,CASSSSPYGYTF
TRBJ2-3,TRBV28,CASTAGAPDTQYF